This note documents a single TCR beta chain sequence. This record comes from a study of blood T cell repertoires in COVID-19. Looking at the study overall: Sites in the United States, Italy and Spain provided acute and convalescent COVID-19 samples.

Method: immunoSEQ multiplex PCR; TCRdb's copy keeps in-frame clones and lacks some. The table shows some 80,000 clones, with approximately 87% occurring only once. Between the trimmed V and J ends, which lost 1 base and 1 base, there was a span of 12 bases. The CDR3 sequence is 15 residues long. Germline CDR1 is SGHNT and CDR2 is YYREEE (reference sequence). Sequencing was carried out using peripheral blood. This sequence originates from a human donor in a cohort sampled during active COVID-19. The chain links TRBV5-4 to TRBJ2-7, with a weak D call TRBD1 (5 bases). This CDR3 reads CASSLLGAHSYEQYF. The CDR3 nucleotides read TGTGCCAGCAGCTTGTTAGGGGCCCATTCCTACGAGCAGTACTTC.